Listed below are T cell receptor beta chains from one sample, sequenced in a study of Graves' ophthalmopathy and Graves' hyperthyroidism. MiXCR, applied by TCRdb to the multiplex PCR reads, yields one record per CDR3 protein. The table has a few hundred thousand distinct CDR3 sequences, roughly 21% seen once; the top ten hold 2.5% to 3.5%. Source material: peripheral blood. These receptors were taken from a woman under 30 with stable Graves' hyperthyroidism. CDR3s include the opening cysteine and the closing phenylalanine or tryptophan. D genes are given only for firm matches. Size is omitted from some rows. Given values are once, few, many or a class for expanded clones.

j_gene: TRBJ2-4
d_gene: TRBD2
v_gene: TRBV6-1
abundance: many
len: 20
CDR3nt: TGTGCCAGCAGTGAGATCCCCCTAGCGGGAGTGCTACTAGCCAAAAACATTCAGTACTTC
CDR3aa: CASSEIPLAGVLLAKNIQYF

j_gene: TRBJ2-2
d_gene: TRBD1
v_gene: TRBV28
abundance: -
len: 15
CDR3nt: TGTGCCAGCAGCCCTGGACAGGAGAGCACCGGGGAGCTGTTTTTT
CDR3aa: CASSPGQESTGELFF

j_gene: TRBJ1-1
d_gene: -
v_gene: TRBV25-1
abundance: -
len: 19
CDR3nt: TGTGCCAGCAGTGAATATGAGATTGGGGGGGGGTCTTCAGGCACTGAAGCTTTCTTT
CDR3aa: CASSEYEIGGGSSGTEAFF

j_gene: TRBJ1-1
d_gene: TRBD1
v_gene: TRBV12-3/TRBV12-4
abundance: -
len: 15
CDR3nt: TGTGCCAGCAGCTTGTCGACAGGGTGGAACACTGAAGCTTTCTTT
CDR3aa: CASSLSTGWNTEAFF

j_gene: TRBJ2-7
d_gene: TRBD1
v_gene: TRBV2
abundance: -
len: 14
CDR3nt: TGTGCCAGCAGGGGACAGGGGGCCTTCTACGAGCAGTACTTC
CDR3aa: CASRGQGAFYEQYF

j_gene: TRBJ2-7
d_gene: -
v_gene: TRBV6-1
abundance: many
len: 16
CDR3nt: TGTGCCAGCAGTGAAAGCACAGGGTTGCTGGACTACGAGCAGTACTTC
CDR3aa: CASSESTGLLDYEQYF

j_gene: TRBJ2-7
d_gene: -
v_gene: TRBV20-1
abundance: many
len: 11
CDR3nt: TGCAGTGCTAGCGATTCCTACGAGCAGTACTTC
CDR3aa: CSASDSYEQYF

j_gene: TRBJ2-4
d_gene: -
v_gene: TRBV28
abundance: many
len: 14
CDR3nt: TGTGCCAGCAGTTCTCCGCAGGGGTTCTACATTCAGTACTTC
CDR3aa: CASSSPQGFYIQYF

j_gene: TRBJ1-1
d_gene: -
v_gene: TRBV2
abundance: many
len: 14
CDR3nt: TGTGCCAGCAAGCCCAGTACCGGGAACACTGAAGCTTTCTTT
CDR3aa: CASKPSTGNTEAFF

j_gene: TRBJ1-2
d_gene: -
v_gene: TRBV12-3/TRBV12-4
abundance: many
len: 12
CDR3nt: TGTGCCAGCAGTTTGCCGCCTCGCGGCTACACCTTC
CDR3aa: CASSLPPRGYTF

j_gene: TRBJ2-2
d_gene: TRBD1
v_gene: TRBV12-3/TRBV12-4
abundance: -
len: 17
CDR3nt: TGTGCCAGCAGTTTCACTCGGCAGGGGGTAGCTTTTGCCGAGCTGTTTTTT
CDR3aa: CASSFTRQGVAFAELFF

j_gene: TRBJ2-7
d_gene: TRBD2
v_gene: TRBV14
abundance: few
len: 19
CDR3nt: TGTGCCAGCAGCCCATCCCGGGACTACCCGTTTTGGCCCAGTTACGAGCAGTACTTC
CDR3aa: CASSPSRDYPFWPSYEQYF

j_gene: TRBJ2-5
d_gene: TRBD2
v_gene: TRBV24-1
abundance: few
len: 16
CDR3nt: TGTGCCACCAGTGACAACGGACTAGCGGGGTTGGAGACCCAGTACTTC
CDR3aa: CATSDNGLAGLETQYF

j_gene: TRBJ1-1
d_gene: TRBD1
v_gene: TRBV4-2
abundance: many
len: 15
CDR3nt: TGTGCCAGCAGCCAGGACAGGGTGGAGAACACTGAAGCTTTCTTT
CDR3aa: CASSQDRVENTEAFF

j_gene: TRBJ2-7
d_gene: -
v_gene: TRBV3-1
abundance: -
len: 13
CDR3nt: TGTGCCAGCAGCCAATCTTTAGCGGTCAGGCAGTACTTC
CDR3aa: CASSQSLAVRQYF

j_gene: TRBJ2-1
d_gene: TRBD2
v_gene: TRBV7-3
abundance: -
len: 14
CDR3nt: TGTGCCAGCGGGGCGACTAGCGGGGGCCATGAGCAGTTCTTC
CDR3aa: CASGATSGGHEQFF

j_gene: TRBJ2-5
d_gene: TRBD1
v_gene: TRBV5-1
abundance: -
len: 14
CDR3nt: TGCGCCAGCAGAACAGGGGGCGCCGGGGAGACCCAGTACTTC
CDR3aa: CASRTGGAGETQYF

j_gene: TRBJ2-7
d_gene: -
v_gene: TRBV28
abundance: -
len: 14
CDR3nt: TGTGCCAGCACCAAAATGGGCGGATCCTACGAGCAGTACTTC
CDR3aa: CASTKMGGSYEQYF

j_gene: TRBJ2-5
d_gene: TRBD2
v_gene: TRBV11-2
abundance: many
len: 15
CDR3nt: TGTGCCAGCAGCTTCGGGACTAGCGGGAAGGAGACCCAGTACTTC
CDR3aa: CASSFGTSGKETQYF

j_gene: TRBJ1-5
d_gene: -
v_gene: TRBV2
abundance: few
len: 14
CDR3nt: TGTGCCAGCAGTGAAAGGCGTATTTATCAGCCCCAGCATTTT
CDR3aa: CASSERRIYQPQHF

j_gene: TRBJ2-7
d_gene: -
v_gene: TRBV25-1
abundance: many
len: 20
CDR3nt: TGTGCCAGCAAATACGCCGGGACAAGGCATTTCAGGATCTGGTTCTACGAGCAGTACTTC
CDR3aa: CASKYAGTRHFRIWFYEQYF

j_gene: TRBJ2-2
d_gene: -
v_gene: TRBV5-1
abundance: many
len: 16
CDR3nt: TGCGCCAGCAGCTTGGTAATAGGCGGTAACGTCGGGGAGCTGTTTTTT
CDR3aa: CASSLVIGGNVGELFF

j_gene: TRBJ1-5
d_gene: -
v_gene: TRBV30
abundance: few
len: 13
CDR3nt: TGTGCCTGGAGTGTACGCTTTCAGGAGCCCCAGCATTTT
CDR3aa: CAWSVRFQEPQHF

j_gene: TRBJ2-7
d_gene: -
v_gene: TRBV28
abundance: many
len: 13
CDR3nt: TGTGCCAGCAGAGCGGGTGGCTCCTACGAGCAGTACTTC
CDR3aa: CASRAGGSYEQYF

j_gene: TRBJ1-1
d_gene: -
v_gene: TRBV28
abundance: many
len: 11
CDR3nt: TGTGCCAGCAGTTTCCTGCAGGAAGCTTTCTTT
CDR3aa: CASSFLQEAFF

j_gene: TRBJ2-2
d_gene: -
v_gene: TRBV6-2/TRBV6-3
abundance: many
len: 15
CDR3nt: TGTGCCAGCAGCCTACAGAGAACCCTTCCCGGGGAGCTGTTTTTT
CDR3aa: CASSLQRTLPGELFF

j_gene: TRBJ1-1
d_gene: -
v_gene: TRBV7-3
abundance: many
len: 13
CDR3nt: TGTGCCAGCAGCTGGCGGATGAACACTGAAGCTTTCTTT
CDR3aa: CASSWRMNTEAFF

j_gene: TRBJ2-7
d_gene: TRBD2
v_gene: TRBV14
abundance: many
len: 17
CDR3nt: TGTGCCAGCAGCCATTATAACCCCCTAGCGGGGACCTACGAGCAGTACTTC
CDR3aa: CASSHYNPLAGTYEQYF

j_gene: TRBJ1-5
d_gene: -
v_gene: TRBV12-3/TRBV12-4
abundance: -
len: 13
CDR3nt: TGTGCCAGCAGTTTGTGGAGAAATCAGCCCCAGCATTTT
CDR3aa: CASSLWRNQPQHF

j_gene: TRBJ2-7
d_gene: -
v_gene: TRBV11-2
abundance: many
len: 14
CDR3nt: TGTGCCAGCAGCTCCGTCGACGCCCTATACGAGCAGTACTTC
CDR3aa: CASSSVDALYEQYF

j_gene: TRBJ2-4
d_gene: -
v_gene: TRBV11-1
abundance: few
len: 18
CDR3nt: TGTGCCAGCAGCCCTCCCCCCGGACGGAAACTAGCCAAAAACATTCAGTACTTC
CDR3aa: CASSPPPGRKLAKNIQYF

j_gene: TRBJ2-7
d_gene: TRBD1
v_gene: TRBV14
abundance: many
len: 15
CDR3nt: TGTGCCAGCACCCGGGCCGGGACAGGGCCGGACGAGCAGTACTTC
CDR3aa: CASTRAGTGPDEQYF

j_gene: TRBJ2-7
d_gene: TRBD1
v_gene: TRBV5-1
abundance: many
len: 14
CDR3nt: TGCGCCAGCAGCTTGACAGGGGGCTGGTACGAGCAGTACTTC
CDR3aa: CASSLTGGWYEQYF

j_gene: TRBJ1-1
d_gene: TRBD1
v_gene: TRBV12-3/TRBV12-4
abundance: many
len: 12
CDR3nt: TGTGCCAGCAGGGCTGCAACAGGGGCAGCTTTCTTT
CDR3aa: CASRAATGAAFF

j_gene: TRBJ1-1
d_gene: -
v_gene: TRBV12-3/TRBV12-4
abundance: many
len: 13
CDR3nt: TGTGCCAGCAGTCGATTCAGGGACACTGAAGCTTTCTTT
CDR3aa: CASSRFRDTEAFF

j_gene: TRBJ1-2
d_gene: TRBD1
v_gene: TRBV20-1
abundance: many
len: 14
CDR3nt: TGCAGTGCTAGAGGGGGGGACAGTGACTATGGCTACACCTTC
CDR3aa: CSARGGDSDYGYTF

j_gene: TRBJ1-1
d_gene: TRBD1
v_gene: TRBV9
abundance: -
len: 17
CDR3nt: TGTGCCAGCAGCGTAGCTACAGGGGACAGGGGGGGCACTGAAGCTTTCTTT
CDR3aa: CASSVATGDRGGTEAFF

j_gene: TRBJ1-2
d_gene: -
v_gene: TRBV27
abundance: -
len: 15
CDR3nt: TGTGCCAGCAGCCTGGGGTGGCCGACTAACTATGGCTACACCTTC
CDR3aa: CASSLGWPTNYGYTF

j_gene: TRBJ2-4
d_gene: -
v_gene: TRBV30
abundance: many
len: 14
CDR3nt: TGTGCCTGGAGTGTAAATTTAGGACAAGTCATTCAGTACTTC
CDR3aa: CAWSVNLGQVIQYF

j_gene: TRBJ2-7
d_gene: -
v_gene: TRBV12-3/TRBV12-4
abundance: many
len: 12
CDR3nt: TGTGCCAGCAGTACAGGAACCTACGAGCAGTACTTC
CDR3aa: CASSTGTYEQYF

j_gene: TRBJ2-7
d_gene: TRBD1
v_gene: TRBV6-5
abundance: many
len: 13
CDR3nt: TGTGCCAGCAGTTCCTCCGACAGGGGACGAGGATACTTC
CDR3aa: CASSSSDRGRGYF

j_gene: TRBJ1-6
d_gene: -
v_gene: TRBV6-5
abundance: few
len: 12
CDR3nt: TGTGCCAGCAGTTACTCGGCCTCACCCCTCCGCTTT
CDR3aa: CASSYSASPLRF

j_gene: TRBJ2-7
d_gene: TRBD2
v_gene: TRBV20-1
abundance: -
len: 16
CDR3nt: TGCAGTGCTAGGCCGACTAGCGGGAGGTGGACCTACGAGCAGTACTTC
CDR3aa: CSARPTSGRWTYEQYF

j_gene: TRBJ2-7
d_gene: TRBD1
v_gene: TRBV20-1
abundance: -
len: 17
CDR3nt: TGCAGTGCTAGATATAGGGAGACCGGGACAGGGGTGTACGAGCAGTACTTC
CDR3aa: CSARYRETGTGVYEQYF

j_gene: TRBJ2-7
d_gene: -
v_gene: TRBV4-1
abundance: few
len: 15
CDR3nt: TGCGCCAGCAGCCAAGATAAGATGAGTCCCTCCGAGCAGTACTTC
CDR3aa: CASSQDKMSPSEQYF

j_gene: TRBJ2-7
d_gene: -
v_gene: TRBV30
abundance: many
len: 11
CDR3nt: TGTGCCTGGAGTGCGACCTCTGAGCAGTACTTC
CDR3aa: CAWSATSEQYF

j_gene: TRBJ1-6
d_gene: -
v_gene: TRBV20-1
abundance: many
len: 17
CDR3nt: TGCAGTGCTCCCCCAGGCGGGGTAGGGATCTATAATTCACCCCTCCACTTT
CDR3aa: CSAPPGGVGIYNSPLHF